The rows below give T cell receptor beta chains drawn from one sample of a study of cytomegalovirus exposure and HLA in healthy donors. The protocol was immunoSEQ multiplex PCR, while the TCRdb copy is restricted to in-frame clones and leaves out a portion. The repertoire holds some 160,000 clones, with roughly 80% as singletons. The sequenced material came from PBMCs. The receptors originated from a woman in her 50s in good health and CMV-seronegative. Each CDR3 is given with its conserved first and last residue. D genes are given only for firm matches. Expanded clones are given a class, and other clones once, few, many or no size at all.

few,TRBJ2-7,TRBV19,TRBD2,TGTGCCAGTAGTATAGACCTGCGACTAGCGGCCGAGCAGTACTTC,CASSIDLRLAAEQYF
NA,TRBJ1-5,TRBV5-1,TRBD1,TGCGCCAGCAGCCCCGGGACAGGGATTAATCAGCCCCAGCATTTT,CASSPGTGINQPQHF
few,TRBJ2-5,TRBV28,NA,TGTGCCAGCAGCCTCTGGAGGGAGACCCAGTACTTC,CASSLWRETQYF
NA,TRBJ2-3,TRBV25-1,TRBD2,TGTGCCAGCACAAGAGCCCGGGGGACTAGCGGCACAGATACGCAGTATTTT,CASTRARGTSGTDTQYF
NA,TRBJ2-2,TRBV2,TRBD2,TGTGCCAGCACGGGGGGTCGATTAAGCGGGGAGCTGTTTTTT,CASTGGRLSGELFF
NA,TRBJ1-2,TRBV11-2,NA,TGTGCCAGCAGCCCGCTTGTAGGAGGGCCCTATGGCTACACCTTC,CASSPLVGGPYGYTF
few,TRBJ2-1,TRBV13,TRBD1,TGTGCCAGCAGCCCAGACAGGGGCAATGAGCAGTTCTTC,CASSPDRGNEQFF
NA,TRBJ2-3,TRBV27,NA,TGTGCCAGCAGCCCCACGGTATCGGAGGGCTCAACAGATACGCAGTATTTT,CASSPTVSEGSTDTQYF
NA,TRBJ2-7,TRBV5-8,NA,TGTGCCAGCAGCCCGGGAACACAACGTTTCACTGACGAGCAGTACTTC,CASSPGTQRFTDEQYF
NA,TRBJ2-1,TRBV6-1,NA,TGTGCCAGCGGGTCAGGGCTGTTCTACAATGAGCAGTTCTTC,CASGSGLFYNEQFF
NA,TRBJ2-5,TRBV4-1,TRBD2,TGCGCCAGCAGCCTTAGCGGGGGACCTCAAGAGACCCAGTACTTC,CASSLSGGPQETQYF
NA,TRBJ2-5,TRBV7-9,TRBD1,TGTGCCAGCAGCTCACCGACAGGGGGGTTGTTAGAGACCCAGTACTTC,CASSSPTGGLLETQYF
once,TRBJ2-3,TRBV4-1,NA,TGCGCCAGCAGCCCTCCCCCCCCAGATACGCAGTATTTT,CASSPPPPDTQYF
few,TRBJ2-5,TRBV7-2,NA,TGTGCCAGCAGCTTAAGGGGACAGGCGGGAGGGCCGGCGACCCAGTACTTC,CASSLRGQAGGPATQYF
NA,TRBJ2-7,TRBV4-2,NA,TGTGCCAGCAGCCAAGATTGGGGGGAGTACTACGAGCAGTACTTC,CASSQDWGEYYEQYF
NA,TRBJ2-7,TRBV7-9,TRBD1,TGTGCCAGCAGCGAAAGGGACAGGGTCTACGAGCAGTACTTC,CASSERDRVYEQYF
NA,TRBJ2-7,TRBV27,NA,TGTGCCAGCAGTCCAGGGTCCTACGAGCAGTACTTC,CASSPGSYEQYF
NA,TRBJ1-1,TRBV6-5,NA,TGTGCCAGCAGTCCTGGGACAAGGACGTCTTTCTTT,CASSPGTRTSFF
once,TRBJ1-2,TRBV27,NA,TGTGCCAGCAGTTTGTTACAGGGTTTTGGCTACACCTTC,CASSLLQGFGYTF
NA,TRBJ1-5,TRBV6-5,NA,TGTGCCAGCAGTTACGGGGGGGCGACAAATCAGCCCCAGCATTTT,CASSYGGATNQPQHF
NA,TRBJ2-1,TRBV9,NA,TGTGCCAGCAGCGGAGTGACTGGCTACAATGAGCAGTTCTTC,CASSGVTGYNEQFF
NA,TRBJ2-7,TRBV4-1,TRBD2,TGCGCCAGCAGCCAATTAGCGGGGGAAGGTGAGCAGTACTTC,CASSQLAGEGEQYF
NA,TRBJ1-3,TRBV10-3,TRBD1,TGTGCCATCAGGGGGACAGCCTCTGGAAACACCATATATTTT,CAIRGTASGNTIYF
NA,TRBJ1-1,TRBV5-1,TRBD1,TGCGCCAGCAGCACCCAGGGGGGCACTGAAGCTTTCTTT,CASSTQGGTEAFF
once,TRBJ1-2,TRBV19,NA,TGTGCCAGTACCGCGGGGCCGTATAACTATGGCTACACCTTC,CASTAGPYNYGYTF
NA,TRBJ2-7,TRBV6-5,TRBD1,TGTGCCAGCGTCGAGACAGGGCGCGGGTCCTACGAGCAGTACTTC,CASVETGRGSYEQYF
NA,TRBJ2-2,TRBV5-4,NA,TGTGCCAGCAGCCCGCTTCCGGGGGACAACACCGGGGAGCTGTTTTTT,CASSPLPGDNTGELFF
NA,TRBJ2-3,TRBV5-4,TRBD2,TGTGCCAGCAGCCCGGGACTAGCGGGGGTGCAATTCACAGATACGCAGTATTTT,CASSPGLAGVQFTDTQYF